This T cell receptor beta chain came from a study of T cells after yellow fever vaccination. This clonotype turned up a few times. Antigen specificity is unknown. 5'RACE template switching generated TCR cDNA, adding a universal primer site and UMIs. TCRdb re-derived calls from the 5' RACE reads in MiXCR, one entry per CDR3 protein. The sample holds approximately 330,000 distinct CDR3 sequences, roughly 3.9% seen once. Study outcomes and limitations: The secondary response peaked faster, at day 5 versus 15, but was weaker. Contaminants from the bulk population, in the form of abundant clonotypes, could be found in FACS-sorted repertoires. Most primary-vaccination clones reappeared after the booster (about 97% CD4, about 88% CD8).

The specimen comprised PBMCs, sampled 5 days after the yellow fever booster vaccination. The clonotype was recovered from a man younger than 35 who received the YFV17D yellow fever vaccine.

CDR3 sequence reads: CASSLNSPADNSPLHF. The CDR3 DNA is TGTGCCAGCAGTTTAAATTCCCCGGCAGATAATTCACCCCTCCACTTT. The V gene is TRBV12-3 or TRBV12-4, the J gene TRBJ1-6; D is uncertain. The CDR3 is 16 amino acids. The V and J ends lost 2 bases and 5 bases respectively, with 13 bases between them.